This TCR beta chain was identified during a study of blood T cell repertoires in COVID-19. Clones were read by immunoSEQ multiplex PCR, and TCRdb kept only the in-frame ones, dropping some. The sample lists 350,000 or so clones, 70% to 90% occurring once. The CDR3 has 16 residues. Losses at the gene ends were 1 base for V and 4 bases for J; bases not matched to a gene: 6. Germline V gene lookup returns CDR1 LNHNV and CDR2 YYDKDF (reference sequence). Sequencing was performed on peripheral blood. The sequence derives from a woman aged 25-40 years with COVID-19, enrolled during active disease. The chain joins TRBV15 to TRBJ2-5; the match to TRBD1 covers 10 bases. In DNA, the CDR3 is TGTGCCACCAGCAGAGGACAGGGGGCATGGGGAGAGACCCAGTACTTC. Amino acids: CATSRGQGAWGETQYF.